This T cell receptor beta chain came from a study of blood T cell repertoires in COVID-19. About the research overall: Sites across the United States, Italy and Spain contributed samples from acute and convalescent COVID-19.

The count of this clone is one. Produced via immunoSEQ multiplex PCR; TCRdb's table is partial and in-frame only. The sample carries approximately 90,000 clones, 80% to 90% recorded once. The sequencing sample was made of peripheral blood. The sequence was obtained from a woman older than 75 with acute or convalescent COVID-19.

The CDR3 is CASSVGTGRAQFF. For the CDR3, the DNA is TGTGCCAGCAGTGTCGGGACAGGGCGGGCGCAGTTCTTC. The chain joins TRBV6-4 to TRBJ2-1; TRBD1 matches at 9 bases. There are 13 residues in the CDR3. The trim removed 4 bases at V and 12 bases at J, leaving 7 bases unmatched. The V gene's germline CDR1 is MRHNA and CDR2 SNTAGT.